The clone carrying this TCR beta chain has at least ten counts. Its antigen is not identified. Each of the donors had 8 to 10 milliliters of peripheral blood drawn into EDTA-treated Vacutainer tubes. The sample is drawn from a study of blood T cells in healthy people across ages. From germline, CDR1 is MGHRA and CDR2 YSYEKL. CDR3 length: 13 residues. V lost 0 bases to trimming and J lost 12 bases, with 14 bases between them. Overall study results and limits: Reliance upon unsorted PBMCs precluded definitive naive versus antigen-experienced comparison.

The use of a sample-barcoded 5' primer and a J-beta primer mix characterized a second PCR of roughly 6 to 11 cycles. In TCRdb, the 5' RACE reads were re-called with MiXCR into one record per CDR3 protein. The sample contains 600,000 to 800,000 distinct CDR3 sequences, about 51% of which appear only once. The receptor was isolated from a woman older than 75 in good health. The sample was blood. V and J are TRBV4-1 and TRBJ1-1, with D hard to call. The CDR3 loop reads CASSQDLARGTFF. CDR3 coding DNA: TGCGCCAGCAGCCAAGATCTGGCCCGAGGGACTTTCTTT.